This record looks at one TCR beta chain sequence and its context. Antigen: not known. The data originate from a study of beta chain features in type 1 diabetes. Expressed TCRB transcripts got sequenced, as all isolated RNA was reverse transcribed. For naive, central memory and regulatory T cell samples, reads averaged roughly 3.5 million. The assay was immunoSEQ multiplex PCR, and TCRdb's table has in-frame clones only and misses some. The sample consists of 350,000 to 450,000 clones, approximately 16% of them appearing once. General study points: Any PCR bias toward short templates would affect both groups alike. The study found moderately but significantly shorter TCRB CDR3s in all four CD4+ subsets of Type 1 diabetes patients.

Germline V CDR1 and CDR2: LGHNA, YSLEER. V was cut by 5 bases and J by 2 bases, with 6 bases left in between. The CDR3 is made up of 12 amino acids. The rearrangement joins TRBV4-3 to TRBJ1-2; no definite D call. This clonotype originated in a woman younger than 35 in good health. Sequences were obtained from naive CD4+ T cells from blood. Here the CDR3 reads CASSSRNYGYTF. CDR3 DNA sequence: TGCGCCAGCAGCAGCCGCAACTATGGCTACACCTTC.